The sequence of this T cell receptor (beta chain) was determined in a study of OX40 agonist ivuxolimab in advanced cancers. Study details: Partial responses were observed in three patients, of whom one had hepatocellular carcinoma and two had cutaneous melanoma.

Study-level points and caveats: A proportion of nonresponders additionally exhibited low normalized T-cell clonal expansion.

Assay: immunoSEQ multiplex PCR; the TCRdb copy retains only in-frame clones and omits some. The sample has about 80,000 clones, around 86% seen once. The CDR3 covers 11 residues. Trimming stripped 0 bases from V and 6 bases from J, with 3 bases between. Germline V gene data show CDR1 as SQVTM and CDR2 as ANQGSEA. As regards this clone: Its matching antigen is unknown.

Collection of blood occurred at baseline, at cycle 4 day 1, and at cycle 7 day 1. The material sequenced was CD4+ or CD8+ T cells sorted from blood, taken in a trial of the OX40 agonist ivuxolimab. The TCR originated in an adult with an advanced solid tumor such as melanoma, head and neck, liver or kidney cancer. J is TRBJ2-4 and V is TRBV29-1; D uncertain. The CDR3 loop reads CSVEEINIQYF. CDR3 bases: TGCAGCGTTGAAGAGATAAACATTCAGTACTTC. Full variable domain (outside the CDR3, taken from reference TRBV29-1 and TRBJ2-4): SAVISQKPSRDICQRGTSLTIQCQVDSQVTMMFWYRQQPGQSLTLIATANQGSEATYESGFVIDKFPISRPNLTFSTLTVSNMSPEDSSIYLCSVEEINIQYFGAGTRLSVL.